What follows are 3 T cell receptor beta chains derived from one specimen sequenced in a study of identical twins. TCRdb fed the 5' RACE reads into MiXCR, producing one record per CDR3 protein. This sample has under 450,000 distinct CDR3 sequences, with under 20% found just once. The material sequenced was naive T cells sorted from blood. These receptors came from a man in his fifties or sixties in good health.

V is TRBV25-1 and J is TRBJ1-1; the D gene is possibly TRBD1 (6 bases). CDR1 is MGHDK and CDR2 is SYGVNS in the germline V gene. V was pared by 0 bases and J by 7 bases, with 12 bases between. The CDR3 length is 14 residues. CDR3 nucleotides: TGTGCCAGCAGTGAATATAACAGGGAGAATGAAGCTTTCTTT. Translation gives CASSEYNRENEAFF.

V usage is TRBV9 and J usage is TRBJ1-2; D possibly corresponds to TRBD1 (5 bases). From germline, CDR1 is SGDLS and CDR2 YYNGEE. This CDR3 has 12 amino acids. V lost 3 bases, J lost 14 bases, and 17 bases lay in between. CDR3 protein: CASSGGAGSETF. CDR3 coding DNA: TGTGCCAGCAGCGGAGGGGCGGGGAGCGAAACCTTC.

V and J are TRBV4-3 and TRBJ2-3; maybe TRBD2 (7 bases). Germline V gene data show CDR1 as LGHNA and CDR2 as YSLEER. CDR3 length equals 20 residues. V lost 0 bases to trimming and J lost 1 base, with 23 bases between them. CDR3 coding DNA: TGCGCCAGCAGCCAAGATCGATTAGGGGGGGGCTTGCCGGGCACAGATACGCAGTATTTT. Its translation is CASSQDRLGGGLPGTDTQYF.